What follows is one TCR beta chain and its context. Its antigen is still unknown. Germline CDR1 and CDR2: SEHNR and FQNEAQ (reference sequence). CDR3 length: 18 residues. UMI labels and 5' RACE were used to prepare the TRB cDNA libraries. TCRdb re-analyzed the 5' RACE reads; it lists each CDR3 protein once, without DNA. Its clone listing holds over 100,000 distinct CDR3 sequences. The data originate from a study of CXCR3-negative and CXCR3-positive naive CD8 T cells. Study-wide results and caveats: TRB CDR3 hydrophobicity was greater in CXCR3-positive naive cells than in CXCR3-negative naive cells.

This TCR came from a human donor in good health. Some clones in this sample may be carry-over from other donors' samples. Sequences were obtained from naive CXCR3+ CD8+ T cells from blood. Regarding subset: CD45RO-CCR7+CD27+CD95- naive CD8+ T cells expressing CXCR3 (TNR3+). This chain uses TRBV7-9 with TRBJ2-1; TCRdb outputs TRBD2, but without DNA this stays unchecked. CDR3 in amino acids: CASSSRARGGSSYNEQFF.